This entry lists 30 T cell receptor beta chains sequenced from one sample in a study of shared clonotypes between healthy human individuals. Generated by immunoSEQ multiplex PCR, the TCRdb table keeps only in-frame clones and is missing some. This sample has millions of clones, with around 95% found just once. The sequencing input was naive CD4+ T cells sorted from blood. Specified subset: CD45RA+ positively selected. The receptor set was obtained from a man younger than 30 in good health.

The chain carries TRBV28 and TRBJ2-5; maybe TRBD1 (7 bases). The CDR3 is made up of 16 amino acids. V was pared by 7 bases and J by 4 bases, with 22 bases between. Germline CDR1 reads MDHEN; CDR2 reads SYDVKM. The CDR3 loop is CASTLGGGDYVETQYF. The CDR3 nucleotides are TGTGCCAGCACTCTAGGAGGGGGCGATTATGTAGAGACCCAGTACTTC.

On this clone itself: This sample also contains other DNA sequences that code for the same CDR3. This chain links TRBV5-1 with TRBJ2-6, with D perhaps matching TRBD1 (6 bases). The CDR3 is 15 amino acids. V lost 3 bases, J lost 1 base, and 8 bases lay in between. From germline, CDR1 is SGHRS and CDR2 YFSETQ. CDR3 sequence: CASSSGQSGANVLTF. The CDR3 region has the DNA TGCGCCAGCAGCTCAGGACAGTCTGGGGCCAACGTCCTGACTTTC. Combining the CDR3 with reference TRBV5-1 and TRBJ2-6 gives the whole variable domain KAGVTQTPRYLIKTRGQQVTLSCSPISGHRSVSWYQQTPGQGLQFLFEYFSETQRNKGNFPGRFSGRQFSNSRSEMNVSTLELGDSALYLCASSSGQSGANVLTFGAGSRLTVL.

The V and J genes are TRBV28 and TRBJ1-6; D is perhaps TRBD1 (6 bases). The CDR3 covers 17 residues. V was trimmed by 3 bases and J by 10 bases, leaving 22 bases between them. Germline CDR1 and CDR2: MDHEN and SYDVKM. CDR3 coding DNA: TGTGCCAGCAGTTTCCCTCGGCAGGGGCTGTTGGTGTCACCCCTCCACTTT. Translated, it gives CASSFPRQGLLVSPLHF.

The CDR3 DNA reads TGCGCCAGCAGCTTAGGGCGGCCGGGGGAGACCCAGTACTTC. Its protein product is CASSLGRPGETQYF. J is TRBJ2-5 and V is TRBV5-1; possibly TRBD2 for D (5 bases). The CDR3 has 14 amino acids. In germline, CDR1 is SGHRS, CDR2 YFSETQ. V gave up 2 bases and J gave up 5 bases, with 13 bases separating them.

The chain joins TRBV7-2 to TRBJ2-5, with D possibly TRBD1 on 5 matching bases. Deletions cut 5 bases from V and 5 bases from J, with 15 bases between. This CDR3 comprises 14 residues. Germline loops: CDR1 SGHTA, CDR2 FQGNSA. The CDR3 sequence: CASSPSQGVETQYF. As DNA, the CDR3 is TGTGCCAGCAGCCCTTCCCAGGGTGTGGAGACCCAGTACTTC.

This chain's CDR3 is CASSGTYLLKTEAFF. DNA for the CDR3: TGTGCCAGTAGCGGGACTTACCTCCTAAAGACTGAAGCTTTCTTT. The V gene is TRBV19, the J gene TRBJ1-1; D is possibly TRBD1 (5 bases). Trimming removed 6 bases at V and 5 bases at J, with 19 bases between. The CDR3 runs 15 residues. Germline assignment: CDR1 LNHDA and CDR2 SQIVND (reference sequence).

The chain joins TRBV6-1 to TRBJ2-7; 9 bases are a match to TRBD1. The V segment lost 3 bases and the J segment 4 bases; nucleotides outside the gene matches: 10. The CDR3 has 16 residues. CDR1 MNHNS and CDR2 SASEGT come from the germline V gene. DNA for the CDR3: TGTGCCAGCAGTGAGGCACACGGACAGGGGATTTACGAGCAGTACTTC. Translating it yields CASSEAHGQGIYEQYF.

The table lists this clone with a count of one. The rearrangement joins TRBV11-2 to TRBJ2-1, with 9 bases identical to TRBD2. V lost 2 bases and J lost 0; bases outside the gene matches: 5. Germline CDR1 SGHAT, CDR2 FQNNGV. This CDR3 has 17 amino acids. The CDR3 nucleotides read TGTGCCAGCAGCTTAAGCGGGAGGCTTTCCTCCTACAATGAGCAGTTCTTC. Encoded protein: CASSLSGRLSSYNEQFF. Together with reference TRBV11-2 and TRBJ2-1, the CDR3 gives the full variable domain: EAGVAQSPRYKIIEKRQSVAFWCNPISGHATLYWYQQILGQGPKLLIQFQNNGVVDDSQLPKDRFSAERLKGVDSTLKIQPAKLEDSAVYLCASSLSGRLSSYNEQFFGPGTRLTVL.

Written as DNA, the CDR3 is TGCGCCAGCAGGGTCGAGGGTGAGGAAACCCAGTACTTC. Translated, it gives CASRVEGEETQYF. The V gene is TRBV5-1, the J gene TRBJ2-5, with D tentatively TRBD2 (5 bases). The V end was cut by 5 bases, the J end by 8 bases, with 16 bases between. Germline V gene lookup returns CDR1 SGHRS and CDR2 YFSETQ. The CDR3 spans 13 residues. Filled out from reference TRBV5-1 and TRBJ2-5, the complete variable domain reads KAGVTQTPRYLIKTRGQQVTLSCSPISGHRSVSWYQQTPGQGLQFLFEYFSETQRNKGNFPGRFSGRQFSNSRSEMNVSTLELGDSALYLCASRVEGEETQYFGPGTRLLVL.

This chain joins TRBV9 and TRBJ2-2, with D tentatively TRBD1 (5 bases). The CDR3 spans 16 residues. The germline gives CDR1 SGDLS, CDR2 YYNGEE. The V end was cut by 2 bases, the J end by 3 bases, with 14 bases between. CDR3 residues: CASSVSAGSYTGELFF. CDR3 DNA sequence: TGTGCCAGCAGCGTCTCCGCAGGGTCGTACACCGGGGAGCTGTTTTTT.

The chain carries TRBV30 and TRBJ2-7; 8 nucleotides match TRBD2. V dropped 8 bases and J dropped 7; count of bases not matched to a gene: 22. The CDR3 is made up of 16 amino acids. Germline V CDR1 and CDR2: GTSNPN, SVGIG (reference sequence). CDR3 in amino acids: CAGGGGGQAGGYEQYF. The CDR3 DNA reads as TGTGCCGGAGGAGGTGGAGGTCAGGCGGGAGGTTATGAGCAGTACTTC.

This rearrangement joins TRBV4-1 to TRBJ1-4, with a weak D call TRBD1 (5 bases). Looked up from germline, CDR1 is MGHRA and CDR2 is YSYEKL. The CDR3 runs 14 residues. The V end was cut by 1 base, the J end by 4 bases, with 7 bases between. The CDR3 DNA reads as TGCGCCAGCAGCCAAGCCCAGGGTAATGAAAAACTGTTTTTT. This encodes CASSQAQGNEKLFF.

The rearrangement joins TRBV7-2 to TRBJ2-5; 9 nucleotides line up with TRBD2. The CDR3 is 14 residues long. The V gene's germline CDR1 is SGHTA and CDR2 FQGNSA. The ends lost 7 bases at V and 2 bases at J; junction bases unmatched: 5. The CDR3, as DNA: TGTGCCAGCACCCTAGCGGGAACTCAAGAGACCCAGTACTTC. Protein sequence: CASTLAGTQETQYF.

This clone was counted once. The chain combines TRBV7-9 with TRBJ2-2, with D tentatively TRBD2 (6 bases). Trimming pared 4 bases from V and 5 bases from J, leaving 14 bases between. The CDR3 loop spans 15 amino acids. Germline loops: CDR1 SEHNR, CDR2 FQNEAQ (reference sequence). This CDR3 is CASSYRPGGTGELFF. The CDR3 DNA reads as TGTGCCAGCAGCTACAGGCCCGGAGGGACCGGGGAGCTGTTTTTT. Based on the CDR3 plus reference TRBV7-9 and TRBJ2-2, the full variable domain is DTGVSQNPRHKITKRGQNVTFRCDPISEHNRLYWYRQTLGQGPEFLTYFQNEAQLEKSRLLSDRFSAERPKGSFSTLEIQRTEQGDSAMYLCASSYRPGGTGELFFGEGSRLTVL.

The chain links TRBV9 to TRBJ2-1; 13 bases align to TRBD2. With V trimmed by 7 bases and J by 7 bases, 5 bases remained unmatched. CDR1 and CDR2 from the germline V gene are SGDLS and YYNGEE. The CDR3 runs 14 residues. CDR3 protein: CASSLAGGSNEQFF. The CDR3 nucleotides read TGTGCCAGCTCACTAGCGGGAGGGTCGAATGAGCAGTTCTTC. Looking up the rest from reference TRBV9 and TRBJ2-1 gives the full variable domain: DSGVTQTPKHLITATGQRVTLRCSPRSGDLSVYWYQQSLDQGLQFLIQYYNGEERAKGNILERFSAQQFPDLHSELNLSSLELGDSALYFCASSLAGGSNEQFFGPGTRLTVL.

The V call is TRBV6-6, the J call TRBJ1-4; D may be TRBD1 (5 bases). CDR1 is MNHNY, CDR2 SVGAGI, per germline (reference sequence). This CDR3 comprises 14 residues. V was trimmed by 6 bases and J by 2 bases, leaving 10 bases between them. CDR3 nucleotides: TGTGCCAGCAGCCTACGACAGACTAATGAAAAACTGTTTTTT. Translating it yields CASSLRQTNEKLFF.

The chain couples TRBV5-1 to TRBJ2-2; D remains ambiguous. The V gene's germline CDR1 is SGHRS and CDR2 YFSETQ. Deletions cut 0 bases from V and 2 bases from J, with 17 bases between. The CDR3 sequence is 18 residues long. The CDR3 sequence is CASSLVPLSGRNTGELFF. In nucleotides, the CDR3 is TGCGCCAGCAGCTTGGTCCCCCTCTCCGGTCGAAACACCGGGGAGCTGTTTTTT. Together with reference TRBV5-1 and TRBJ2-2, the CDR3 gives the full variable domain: KAGVTQTPRYLIKTRGQQVTLSCSPISGHRSVSWYQQTPGQGLQFLFEYFSETQRNKGNFPGRFSGRQFSNSRSEMNVSTLELGDSALYLCASSLVPLSGRNTGELFFGEGSRLTVL.

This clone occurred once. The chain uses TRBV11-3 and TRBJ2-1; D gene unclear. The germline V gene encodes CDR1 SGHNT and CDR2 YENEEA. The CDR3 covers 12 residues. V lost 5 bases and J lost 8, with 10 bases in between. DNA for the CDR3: TGTGCCAGCAGCCCTGGTGCAGATGAGCAGTTCTTC. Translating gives CASSPGADEQFF.

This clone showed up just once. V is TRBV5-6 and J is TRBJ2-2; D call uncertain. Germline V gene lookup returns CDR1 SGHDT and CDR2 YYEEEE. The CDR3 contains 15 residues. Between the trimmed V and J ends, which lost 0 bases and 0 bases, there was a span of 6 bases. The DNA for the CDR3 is TGTGCCAGCAGCTTGGTCGGGCCGAACACCGGGGAGCTGTTTTTT. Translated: CASSLVGPNTGELFF.

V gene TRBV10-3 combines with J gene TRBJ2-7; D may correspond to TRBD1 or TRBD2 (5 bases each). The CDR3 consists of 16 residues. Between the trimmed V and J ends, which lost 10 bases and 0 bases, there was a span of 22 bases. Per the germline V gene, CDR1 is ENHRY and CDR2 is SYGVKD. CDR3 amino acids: CATRGAIQNLSYEQYF. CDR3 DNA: TGTGCCACCAGAGGGGCCATTCAAAATCTCTCCTACGAGCAGTACTTC.

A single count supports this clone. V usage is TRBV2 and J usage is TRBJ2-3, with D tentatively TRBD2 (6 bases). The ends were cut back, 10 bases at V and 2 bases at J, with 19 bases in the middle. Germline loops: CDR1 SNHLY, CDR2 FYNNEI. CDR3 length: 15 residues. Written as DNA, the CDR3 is TGTGCCAACTCGCATGTGCGGGATAACACAGATACGCAGTATTTT. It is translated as CANSHVRDNTDTQYF.

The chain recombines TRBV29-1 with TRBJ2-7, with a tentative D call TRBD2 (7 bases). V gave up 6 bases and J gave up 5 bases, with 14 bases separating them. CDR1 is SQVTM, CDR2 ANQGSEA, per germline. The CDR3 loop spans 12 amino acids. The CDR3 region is CSVQQGGNEQYF. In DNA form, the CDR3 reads TGCAGCGTCCAACAGGGAGGGAACGAGCAGTACTTC.

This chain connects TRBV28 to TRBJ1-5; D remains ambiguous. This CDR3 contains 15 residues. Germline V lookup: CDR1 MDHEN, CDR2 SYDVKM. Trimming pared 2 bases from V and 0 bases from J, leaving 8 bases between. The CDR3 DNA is TGTGCCAGCAGTTTAATGGGCCCTAGCAATCAGCCCCAGCATTTT. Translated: CASSLMGPSNQPQHF.

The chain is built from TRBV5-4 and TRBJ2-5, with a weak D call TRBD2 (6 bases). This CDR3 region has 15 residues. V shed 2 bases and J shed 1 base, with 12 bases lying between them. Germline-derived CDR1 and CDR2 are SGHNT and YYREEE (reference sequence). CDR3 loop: CASSLTPAGQETQYF. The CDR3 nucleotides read TGTGCCAGCAGCTTAACCCCAGCGGGCCAAGAGACCCAGTACTTC.

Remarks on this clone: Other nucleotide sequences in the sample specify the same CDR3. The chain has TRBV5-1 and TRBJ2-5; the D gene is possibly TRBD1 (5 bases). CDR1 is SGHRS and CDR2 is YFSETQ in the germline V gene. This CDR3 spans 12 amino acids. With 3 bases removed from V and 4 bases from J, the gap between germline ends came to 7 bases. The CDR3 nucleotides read TGCGCCAGCAGCTCTCAGGGAGAGACCCAGTACTTC. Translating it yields CASSSQGETQYF.

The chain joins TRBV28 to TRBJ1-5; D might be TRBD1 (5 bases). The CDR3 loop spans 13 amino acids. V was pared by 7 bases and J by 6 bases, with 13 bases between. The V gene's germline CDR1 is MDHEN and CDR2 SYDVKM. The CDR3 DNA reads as TGTGCCAGCACTCTAACGGGGCCTCAGCCCCAGCATTTT. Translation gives CASTLTGPQPQHF.

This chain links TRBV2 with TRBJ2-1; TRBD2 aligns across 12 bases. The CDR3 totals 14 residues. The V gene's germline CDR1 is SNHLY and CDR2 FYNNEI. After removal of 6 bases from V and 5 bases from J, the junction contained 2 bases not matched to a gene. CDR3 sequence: CASRTSGGHNEQFF. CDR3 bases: TGTGCCAGCAGGACTAGCGGGGGCCACAATGAGCAGTTCTTC. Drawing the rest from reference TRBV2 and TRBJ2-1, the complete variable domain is EPEVTQTPSHQVTQMGQEVILRCVPISNHLYFYWYRQILGQKVEFLVSFYNNEISEKSEIFDDQFSVERPDGSNFTLKIRSTKLEDSAMYFCASRTSGGHNEQFFGPGTRLTVL.

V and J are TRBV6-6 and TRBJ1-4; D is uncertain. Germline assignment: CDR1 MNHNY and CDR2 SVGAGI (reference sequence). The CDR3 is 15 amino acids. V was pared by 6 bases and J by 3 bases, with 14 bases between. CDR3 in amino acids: CASSILRGSNEKLFF. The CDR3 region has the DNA TGTGCCAGCAGCATATTGCGGGGATCTAATGAAAAACTGTTTTTT.

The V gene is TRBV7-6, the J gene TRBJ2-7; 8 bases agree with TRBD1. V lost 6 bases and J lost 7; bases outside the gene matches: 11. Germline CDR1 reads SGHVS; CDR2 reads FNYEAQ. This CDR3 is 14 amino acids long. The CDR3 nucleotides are TGTGCCAGCAGTCAACACCAGGGGGCTGGGGAGCAGTACTTC. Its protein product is CASSQHQGAGEQYF.

The CDR3 DNA sequence: TGCGCCAGCAGCCCGACAGGGTTAACAGGTTCCTACGGCAATCAGCCCCAGCATTTT. Its translation: CASSPTGLTGSYGNQPQHF. The genes are TRBV4-1 and TRBJ1-5; the match to TRBD1 covers 7 bases. In germline, CDR1 is MGHRA, CDR2 YSYEKL. The V gene end was trimmed by 4 bases and the J gene end by 2 bases; junction bases not matched to a gene: 17. The CDR3 runs 19 residues.